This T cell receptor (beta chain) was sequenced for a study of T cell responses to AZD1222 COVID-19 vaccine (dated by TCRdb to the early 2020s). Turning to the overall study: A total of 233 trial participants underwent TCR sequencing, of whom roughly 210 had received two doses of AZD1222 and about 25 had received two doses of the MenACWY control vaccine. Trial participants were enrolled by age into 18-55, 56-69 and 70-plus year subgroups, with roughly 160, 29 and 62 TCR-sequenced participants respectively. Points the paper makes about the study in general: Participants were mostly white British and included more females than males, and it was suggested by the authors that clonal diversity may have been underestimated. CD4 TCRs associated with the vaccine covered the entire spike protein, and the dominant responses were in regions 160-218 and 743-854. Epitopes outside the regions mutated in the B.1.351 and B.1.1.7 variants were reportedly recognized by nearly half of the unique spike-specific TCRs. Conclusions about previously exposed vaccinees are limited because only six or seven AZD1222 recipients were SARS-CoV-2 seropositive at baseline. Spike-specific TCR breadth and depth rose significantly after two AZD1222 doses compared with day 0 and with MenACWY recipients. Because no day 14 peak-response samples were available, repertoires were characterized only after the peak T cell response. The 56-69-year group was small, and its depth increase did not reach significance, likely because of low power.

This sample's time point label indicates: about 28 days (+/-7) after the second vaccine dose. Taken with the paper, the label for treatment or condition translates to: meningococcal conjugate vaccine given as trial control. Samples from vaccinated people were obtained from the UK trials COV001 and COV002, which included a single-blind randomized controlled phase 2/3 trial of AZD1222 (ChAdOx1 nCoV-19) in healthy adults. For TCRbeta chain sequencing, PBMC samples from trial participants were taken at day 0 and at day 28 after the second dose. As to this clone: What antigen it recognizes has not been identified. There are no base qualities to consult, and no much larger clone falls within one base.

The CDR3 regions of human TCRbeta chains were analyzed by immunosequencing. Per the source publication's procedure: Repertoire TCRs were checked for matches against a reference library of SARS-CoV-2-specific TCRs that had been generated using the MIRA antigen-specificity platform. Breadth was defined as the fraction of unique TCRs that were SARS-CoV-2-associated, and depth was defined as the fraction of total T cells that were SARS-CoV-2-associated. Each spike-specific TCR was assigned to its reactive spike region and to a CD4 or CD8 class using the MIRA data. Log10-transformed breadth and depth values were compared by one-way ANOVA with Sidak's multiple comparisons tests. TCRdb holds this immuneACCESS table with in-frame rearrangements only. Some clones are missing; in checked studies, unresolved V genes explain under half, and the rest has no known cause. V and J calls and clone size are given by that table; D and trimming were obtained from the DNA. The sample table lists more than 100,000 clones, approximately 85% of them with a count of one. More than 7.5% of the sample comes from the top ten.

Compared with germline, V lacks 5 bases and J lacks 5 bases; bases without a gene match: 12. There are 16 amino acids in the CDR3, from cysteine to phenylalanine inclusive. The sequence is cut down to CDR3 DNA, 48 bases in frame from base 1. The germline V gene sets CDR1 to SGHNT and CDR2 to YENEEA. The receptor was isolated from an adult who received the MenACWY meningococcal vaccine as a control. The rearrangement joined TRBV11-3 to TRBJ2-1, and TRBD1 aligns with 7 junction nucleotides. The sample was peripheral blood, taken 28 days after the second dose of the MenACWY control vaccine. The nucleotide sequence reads TGTGCCAGCAGCACCCGACAGGGCCCGAAGAACAATGAGCAGTTCTTC. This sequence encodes CASSTRQGPKNNEQFF. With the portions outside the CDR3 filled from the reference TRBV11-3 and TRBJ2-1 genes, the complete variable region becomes EAGVVQSPRYKIIEKKQPVAFWCNPISGHNTLYWYLQNLGQGPELLIRYENEEAVDDSQLPKDRFSAERLKGVDSTLKIQPAELGDSAVYLCASSTRQGPKNNEQFFGPGTRLTVL.